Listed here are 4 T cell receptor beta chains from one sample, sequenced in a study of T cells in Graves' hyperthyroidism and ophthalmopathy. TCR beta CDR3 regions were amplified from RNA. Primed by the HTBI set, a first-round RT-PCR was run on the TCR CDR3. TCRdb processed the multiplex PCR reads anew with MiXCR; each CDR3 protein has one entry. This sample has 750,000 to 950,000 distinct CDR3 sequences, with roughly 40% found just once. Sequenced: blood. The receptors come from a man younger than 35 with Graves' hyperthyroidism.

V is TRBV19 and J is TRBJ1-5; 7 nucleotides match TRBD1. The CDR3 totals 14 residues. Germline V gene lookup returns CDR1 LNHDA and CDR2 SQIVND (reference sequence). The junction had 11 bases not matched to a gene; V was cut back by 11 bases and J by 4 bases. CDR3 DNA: TGTGCCTGGAAATCGGGACAGCTGAATCAGCCCCAGCATTTT. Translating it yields CAWKSGQLNQPQHF. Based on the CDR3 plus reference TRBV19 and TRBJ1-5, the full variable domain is DGGITQSPKYLFRKEGQNVTLSCEQNLNHDAMYWYRQDPGQGLRLIYYSQIVNDFQKGDIAEGYSVSREKKESFPLTVTSAQKNPTAFYLCAWKSGQLNQPQHFGDGTRLSIL.

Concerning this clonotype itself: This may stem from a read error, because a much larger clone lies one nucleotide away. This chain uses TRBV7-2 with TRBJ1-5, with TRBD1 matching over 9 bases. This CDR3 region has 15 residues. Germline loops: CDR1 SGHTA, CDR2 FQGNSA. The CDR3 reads CAGSPGDRVNQPQHF. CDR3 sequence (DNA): TGTGCCGGCAGCCCAGGGGACAGGGTGAATCAGCCCCAGCATTTT.

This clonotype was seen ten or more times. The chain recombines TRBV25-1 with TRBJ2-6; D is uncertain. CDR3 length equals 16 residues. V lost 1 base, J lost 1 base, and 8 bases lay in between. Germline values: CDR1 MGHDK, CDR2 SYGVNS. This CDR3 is CASSESGVSGANVLTF. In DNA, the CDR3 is TGTGCCAGCAGTGAATCTGGGGTGTCTGGGGCCAACGTCCTGACTTTC.

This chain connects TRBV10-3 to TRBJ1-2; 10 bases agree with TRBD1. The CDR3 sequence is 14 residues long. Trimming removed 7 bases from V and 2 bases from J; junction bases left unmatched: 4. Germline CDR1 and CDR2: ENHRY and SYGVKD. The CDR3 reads CAIKTGGLNYGYTF. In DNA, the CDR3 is TGTGCCATCAAGACAGGGGGCTTAAACTATGGCTACACCTTC.